The 20 T cell receptor beta chains below come from one sample, sequenced in a study of cytomegalovirus exposure and HLA in healthy donors. A multiplex PCR was run with 60 Vbeta primers and 13 Jbeta primers. Sequencing was performed with immunoSEQ multiplex PCR; in TCRdb, only in-frame clones are kept and a portion is missing. The data hold 100,000 to 150,000 clones, with roughly 88% observed a single time. Sequencing used PBMCs. The source is a boy between 5 and 17 years old in good health and CMV-seronegative.

The V and J genes are TRBV10-1 and TRBJ1-2; 7 bases are shared with TRBD1. This CDR3 comprises 14 residues. Germline loops: CDR1 WNHNN, CDR2 SYGVQD (reference sequence). The V and J ends lost 6 bases and 6 bases, in that order; junction bases with no gene match: 10. CDR3 region: CASSTFDRADGYTF. The CDR3 DNA follows: TGCGCCAGCAGCACCTTCGACAGGGCGGATGGCTACACCTTC.

This clone was observed a few times. This chain links TRBV14 with TRBJ2-1; D might be TRBD1 (6 bases). Germline V gene lookup returns CDR1 SGHDN and CDR2 FVKESK. Trimming took off 8 bases at V and 7 bases at J, with 15 bases between the two ends. The CDR3 has 13 amino acids. CDR3 nucleotide sequence: TGTGCCAGCGCTCGTACACAGGGAAATGAGCAGTTCTTC. It codes for CASARTQGNEQFF.

The genes are TRBV15 and TRBJ1-2; 9 bases map to TRBD1. V lost 0 bases to trimming and J lost 5 bases; unmatched junction nucleotides: 1. This CDR3 comprises 14 residues. In germline, CDR1 is LNHNV, CDR2 YYDKDF (reference sequence). The CDR3 is CATSREGQGYGYTF. As DNA, the CDR3 is TGTGCCACCAGCAGAGAAGGACAGGGGTATGGCTACACCTTC.

The chain joins TRBV7-9 to TRBJ1-1, with a possible D match to TRBD1 (6 bases). The germline V gene has CDR1 SEHNR and CDR2 FQNEAQ (reference sequence). CDR3 length equals 13 residues. Trimming took 5 bases from V and 3 from J, leaving 10 bases between them. The CDR3 DNA is TGTGCCAGCAGCCGCAGGGGTGACACTGAAGCTTTCTTT. Its translation is CASSRRGDTEAFF.

Concerning this clone: Within the sample, other DNA sequences also encode this same CDR3. The V call is TRBV5-6, the J call TRBJ1-2; 10 nucleotides line up with TRBD1. CDR3 length: 15 amino acids. With 4 bases clipped from V and 3 bases from J, the junction kept 6 bases outside the gene matches. Germline V gene sequence: CDR1 SGHDT, CDR2 YYEEEE. The CDR3, as DNA: TGTGCCAGCAGCGGGGGGACAGGGGCCCACTATGGCTACACCTTC. Amino acids: CASSGGTGAHYGYTF.

The chain joins TRBV29-1 to TRBJ1-1; perhaps TRBD1 as D (5 bases). Between the trimmed V and J ends, which lost 5 bases and 5 bases, there was a span of 15 bases. Germline V gives CDR1 SQVTM, CDR2 ANQGSEA. CDR3 size: 13 residues. The CDR3 nucleotides are TGCAGCGTTTCCACAACTGGGGGGACTGAAGCTTTCTTT. Residues: CSVSTTGGTEAFF.

The chain combines TRBV30 with TRBJ1-3; no reliable D call. Germline loops: CDR1 GTSNPN, CDR2 SVGIG (reference sequence). The CDR3 contains 15 residues. V dropped 1 base and J dropped 0 bases, with 10 bases sitting between them. CDR3 in amino acids: CAWSAKAGSGNTIYF. CDR3 coding DNA: TGTGCCTGGAGTGCCAAAGCCGGCTCTGGAAACACCATATATTTT.

The rearrangement joins TRBV18 to TRBJ1-2; 8 bases line up with TRBD1. This CDR3 is 16 amino acids long. J gave up 2 bases and V 3 bases, and 8 bases lay outside the gene matches. Germline V gene lookup returns CDR1 KGHSH and CDR2 LQKENI. The CDR3 region is CASSPPPRTGNYGYTF. CDR3 nucleotides: TGTGCCAGCTCACCGCCCCCCCGGACAGGGAACTATGGCTACACCTTC.

The rearrangement links TRBV14 to TRBJ2-3; 8 nucleotides line up with TRBD1. Germline V CDR1 and CDR2: SGHDN, FVKESK. The CDR3 has 14 residues. Unmatched junction bases numbered 4, after V lost 4 bases and J lost 4 bases. CDR3 nucleotides: TGTGCCAGCAGCCGCAGGGGGCTGGCAGATACGCAGTATTTT. It translates to CASSRRGLADTQYF.

CDR3 loop: CASSSRGTETQYF. Written as DNA, the CDR3 is TGTGCCAGCAGCTCCAGGGGGACGGAGACCCAGTACTTC. The V and J genes are TRBV13 and TRBJ2-5; the match to TRBD1 covers 7 bases. V lost 4 bases, J lost 5 bases, and 4 bases stayed unmatched. CDR3 length: 13 residues. Germline values: CDR1 PRHDT, CDR2 FYEKMQ (reference sequence).

This chain connects TRBV27 to TRBJ2-7, with a possible D match to TRBD1 (5 bases). Germline V gene sequence: CDR1 MNHEY, CDR2 SMNVEV (reference sequence). The CDR3 sequence is 15 residues long. V was pared by 7 bases and J by 3 bases, with 19 bases between. The CDR3 region has the DNA TGTGCCAGCAAACTAAGGGGCAGTCAATACTACGAGCAGTACTTC. It yields the protein CASKLRGSQYYEQYF.

The chain links TRBV19 to TRBJ2-4, with D possibly being TRBD1 (6 bases). Trimming pared 5 bases from V and 9 bases from J, leaving 11 bases between. The germline gives CDR1 LNHDA, CDR2 SQIVND (reference sequence). CDR3 size: 12 residues. The CDR3 region has the DNA TGTGCCAGTAGTTTACAGGGCGGCATTCAGTACTTC. Protein: CASSLQGGIQYF.

On this clone: The sample holds other DNA sequences that translate to the same CDR3. The V call is TRBV30, the J call TRBJ2-7; TRBD1 aligns across 9 bases. From germline, CDR1 is GTSNPN and CDR2 SVGIG (reference sequence). After removal of 0 bases from V and 5 bases from J, the junction contained 11 bases not matched to a gene. The CDR3 is 16 amino acids. The CDR3 is CAWSVLPGQGRDEQYF. DNA for the CDR3: TGTGCCTGGAGTGTGCTACCGGGACAGGGTCGGGACGAGCAGTACTTC. Based on the CDR3 plus reference TRBV30 and TRBJ2-7, the full variable domain is SQTIHQWPATLVQPVGSPLSLECTVEGTSNPNLYWYRQAAGRGLQLLFYSVGIGQISSEVPQNLSASRPQDRQFILSSKKLLLSDSGFYLCAWSVLPGQGRDEQYFGPGTRLTVT.

V is TRBV14 and J is TRBJ2-1; 12 bases agree with TRBD2. In germline, CDR1 is SGHDN, CDR2 FVKESK. The V gene end was trimmed by 4 bases and the J gene end by 5 bases; junction bases not matched to a gene: 6. The CDR3 is 16 amino acids. For the CDR3, the DNA is TGTGCCAGCAGCCGCTCGACTAGCGGGGGCAACAATGAGCAGTTCTTC. Translating it yields CASSRSTSGGNNEQFF.

The genes are TRBV30 and TRBJ1-5; D not resolved. Trimming took 0 bases from V and 3 from J, leaving 12 bases between them. CDR1 GTSNPN and CDR2 SVGIG come from the germline V gene (reference sequence). The CDR3 has 15 residues. In DNA, the CDR3 is TGTGCCTGGAGTGTTACACGGGATCTCAATCAGCCCCAGCATTTT. This codes for CAWSVTRDLNQPQHF.

This clone was counted a single time. V is TRBV15 and J is TRBJ1-1; D perhaps matches TRBD1 (5 bases). The CDR3 loop spans 13 amino acids. Per germline, CDR1 LNHNV and CDR2 YYDKDF (reference sequence). Trimming shortened V by 10 bases and J by 1 base, and 13 bases separated the two germline ends. Here the CDR3 reads CAISGSPNTEAFF. The CDR3 coding sequence is TGTGCCATATCAGGGTCTCCGAACACTGAAGCTTTCTTT. Complete variable domain (other parts from reference TRBV15 and TRBJ1-1): DAMVIQNPRYQVTQFGKPVTLSCSQTLNHNVMYWYQQKSSQAPKLLFHYYDKDFNNEADTPDNFQSRRPNTSFCFLDIRSPGLGDTAMYLCAISGSPNTEAFFGQGTRLTVV.

In its sample, this clone was seen once. The chain employs TRBV7-8 and TRBJ2-1; 8 bases map to TRBD2. The length of the CDR3 is 16 residues. With V trimmed by 4 bases and J by 2 bases, 7 bases remained unmatched. The germline V gene has CDR1 SGHVS and CDR2 FQNEAQ. The CDR3 coding sequence is TGTGCCAGCAGCTCCTGGAAACTAGCGGCCTACAATGAGCAGTTCTTC. This sequence encodes CASSSWKLAAYNEQFF.

The gene calls are TRBV11-2 and TRBJ2-7; 11 bases map to TRBD2. The V and J ends lost 4 bases and 2 bases, in that order; junction bases with no gene match: 4. The CDR3 sequence is 15 residues long. Germline V gene data show CDR1 as SGHAT and CDR2 as FQNNGV. In nucleotides, the CDR3 is TGTGCCAGCAGCTCTGGGACTAGCGGAACCTACGAGCAGTACTTC. Its protein is CASSSGTSGTYEQYF.

The DNA of the CDR3 is TGTGCCAGCAGCTTACAGGGCTTTCTCTCCTACGAGCAGTACTTC. Translated, it gives CASSLQGFLSYEQYF. This chain uses TRBV11-2 with TRBJ2-7; D might be TRBD1 (5 bases). This CDR3 is 15 amino acids long. From germline, CDR1 is SGHAT and CDR2 FQNNGV. V was cut by 2 bases and J by 0 bases, with 11 bases left in between. Complete variable domain (other parts from reference TRBV11-2 and TRBJ2-7): EAGVAQSPRYKIIEKRQSVAFWCNPISGHATLYWYQQILGQGPKLLIQFQNNGVVDDSQLPKDRFSAERLKGVDSTLKIQPAKLEDSAVYLCASSLQGFLSYEQYFGPGTRLTVT.

The genes are TRBV30 and TRBJ2-3, with 11 bases aligning to TRBD2. The CDR3 extends over 16 amino acids. V was pared by 0 bases and J by 6 bases, with 8 bases of the junction left unmatched. In germline, CDR1 is GTSNPN, CDR2 SVGIG (reference sequence). The CDR3 sequence: CAWSVPELAGADTQYF. CDR3 sequence (DNA): TGTGCCTGGAGTGTACCCGAACTAGCGGGAGCGGATACGCAGTATTTT.